This TCR beta chain is from a study of blood T cells in healthy people across ages (dated by TCRdb to 2014 to 2015). For the study in its entirety: In model experiments, template switching captured roughly one uniquely barcoded TCR beta cDNA molecule for every two T cells. Age-related changes in TCR beta repertoire diversity were measured in the study by deep sequencing normalized with unique cDNA molecular identifiers. To avoid experimental bias, donors of different ages were spread randomly across the sequencing lanes. Donors were grouped into four age groups: young (average roughly 15 years), middle-aged (under 40), aged (around 60) and long-lived (approximately 82). The study analyzed two additional independent replicas of 1 million unique cDNA reads from the same blood draw for two donors, one aged 18 to 29 and one aged 80 or older. Points the paper makes about the study in general: Estimates of total diversity based on one million sequenced T cells were regarded as lower bounds and as underestimates. Because the CMV infection status of the donors was unknown, age-related changes in expanded clonotypes may potentially have been confounded. Because profiling used bulk unsorted PBMCs, naive and antigen-experienced compartments could not be compared conclusively. Compared with the aged group, the long-lived group had more naive CD4+ T cells, fewer expanded clones and increased TCR diversity, suggesting age selection. Observed TCR beta diversity per million T cells fell roughly linearly with age, and a significant reduction was already apparent by age roughly 40. The percentage of naive T cells measured by flow cytometry correlated strongly with observed TCR beta diversity.

In regard to this clonotype: Its antigen has not been determined. No per-base quality is available; no much larger clone lies one base away.

The donors were some 36 Caucasian individuals from Russia, aged about 6 to 95 years, who were systemically healthy. Each donor gave about 9.2 milliliters of peripheral blood, drawn into EDTA-treated Vacutainer tubes. Ficoll-Paque density-gradient centrifugation was used to isolate PBMCs, with at least 6.5 million per sample. Trizol reagent was used to extract total RNA from the PBMCs, yielding at least 5.5 micrograms per sample. Naive CD45RAhigh/CD27high T cell percentages were measured by flow cytometry on a PBMC aliquot from every donor. Library creation used 5' RACE. The sequencer listed for this sample is Illumina HiSeq 2500. The second PCR ran for roughly 7 to 11 cycles and used a J-beta primer mix along with a sample-barcoded 5' primer. A template-switch 5' adaptor carrying 12 random nucleotides introduced a unique molecular identifier onto each TCR beta cDNA molecule. At least 2.5 million CDR3-containing paired-end reads were obtained from each sample. First-strand cDNA synthesis was performed from all RNA using the Mint cDNA synthesis kit, with priming by a TRBC-specific oligonucleotide. Following uracil-DNA glycosylase treatment, a first 18-cycle PCR with universal primers M1SS and BC2_uni_R was performed on all cDNA. In the original analysis: Normalization of each sample was performed by random selection of 1 million high-quality reads, each carrying a distinct molecular identifier. Reads with shared molecular identifiers were discarded instead of being binned into consensus sequences. CDR3 identification, clonotype clustering and error correction used MiTCR with a Q25 quality threshold and the strictest error-elimination algorithm. A nonparametric unseen species model using Euler transformation provided a lower-bound estimate of total TCR beta diversity. TCRdb reran the public reads through fastp at Q25 and MiXCR, keeping productive beta chains. Each record represents a unique CDR3 protein, reported with the most common genes and DNA among its rows. These V and J calls are TCRdb output, not the study's own analysis. The sample table shows around 1,100,000 distinct CDR3 sequences, and roughly two fifths are seen once. The ten most abundant clones make up around 12% of the sample.

This receptor was identified in a man aged 18 to 29 in good health. The sequenced sample consisted of blood.

CDR3 loop: CASSPYTGNEQFF. The nucleotide sequence reads as follows: TGTGCCAGCTCACCATACACAGGCAATGAGCAGTTCTTC. This chain is built from TRBV18 and TRBJ2-1; perhaps TRBD1 is the D gene, with 5 bases matching. CDR1 is given as KGHSH and CDR2 as LQKENI, both from the germline V gene. Taken from cysteine to phenylalanine, the CDR3 has 13 residues. Only the CDR3 region is kept as DNA, spanning 39 bases read in frame from base 1. The junction shows trimming of 2 bases on V and 6 bases on J, plus 8 bases between the germline ends.